The TCR beta chain under discussion was sequenced for a study of shared clonotypes between healthy human individuals. Study outcomes and limitations: Larger richness was generally estimated for naive than memory subsets. Generation of non-shared clonotypes was less probable than generation of clonotypes shared by all four donors.

Naive CD8 cells comprised CD45RO-negative, CCR7-positively selected cells, excluding terminally differentiated effector memory CD45RA+ cells. Every donor was a Caucasian adult from Nashville, Tennessee. DNA at about 190 ng, about 30,000 T cell genomes, went into sorted-subset replicate PCRs. Sequencing was performed with immunoSEQ multiplex PCR; in TCRdb, only in-frame clones are kept and a portion is missing. This table holds about 800,000 clones, roughly 96% found once. Note on this clone: Its antigen remains unidentified.

V was pared by 4 bases and J by 5 bases, with 5 bases of the junction left unmatched. Per the germline V gene, CDR1 is MNHEY and CDR2 is SVGAGI. The CDR3 runs to 13 residues. The clonotype comes from a man aged 25-40 years in good health. This chain uses TRBV6-5 with TRBJ2-7; 7 positions match TRBD1. What was sequenced was naive CD8+ T cells sorted from blood. The DNA of the CDR3 is TGTGCCAGCAGTTCGCGACAGGGCCACGAGCAGTACTTC. This codes for CASSSRQGHEQYF.